One and the same sample provided the 6 T cell receptor beta chains below, sequenced in a study of beta chain features in type 1 diabetes. Study-wide results and caveats: Type 1 diabetes patients had moderately but significantly shorter TCRB CDR3s in all four CD4+ subsets.

What was sequenced were expressed TCRB transcripts, since all of the isolated RNA had been reverse transcribed. TCRdb keeps only in-frame clones here, not all; method: immunoSEQ multiplex PCR. Here the sample spans 240,000 or so clones, about 15% being singletons. What these receptors recognize is not known. Sequences were obtained from naive CD4+ T cells from blood. Receptor source: a man aged 25 to 45 with type 1 diabetes.

A few counts support this clone. V gene TRBV4-1 combines with J gene TRBJ2-7; the match to TRBD1 covers 9 bases. The trim removed 4 bases at V and 2 bases at J, leaving 6 bases unmatched. Germline lookup yields CDR1 MGHRA and CDR2 YSYEKL. The CDR3 runs 15 residues. CDR3 in amino acids: CASSRTGEGPYEQYF. As DNA, the CDR3 is TGCGCCAGCAGCCGGACAGGGGAGGGTCCCTACGAGCAGTACTTC.

V usage is TRBV11-2 and J usage is TRBJ1-5; tentatively, D is TRBD1 (5 bases). This CDR3 is 13 amino acids long. The germline V and J ends were trimmed by 3 bases and 7 bases, with 10 bases remaining between them. Germline assignment: CDR1 SGHAT and CDR2 FQNNGV. This CDR3 is CASSFVGAQPQHF. DNA for the CDR3: TGTGCCAGCAGCTTTGTAGGGGCCCAGCCCCAGCATTTT.

This clone was seen only a few times. The gene calls are TRBV28 and TRBJ1-2; no clear D gene. Germline loops: CDR1 MDHEN, CDR2 SYDVKM. Deletions cut 6 bases from V and 5 bases from J, with 13 bases between. There are 13 residues in the CDR3. CDR3 DNA: TGTGCCAGCAGCCCGTCCGACATGTATGGCTACACCTTC. This encodes CASSPSDMYGYTF.

This clone was counted a few times. The chain joins TRBV6-6 to TRBJ2-7; 7 nucleotides line up with TRBD1. Trimming took 6 bases from V and 0 from J; bases not matched to a gene: 5. In germline, CDR1 is MNHNY, CDR2 SVGAGI (reference sequence). CDR3 size: 14 residues. CDR3 in DNA: TGTGCCAGCAGATTCAAGGGGGCCTCCTACGAGCAGTACTTC. It is translated as CASRFKGASYEQYF.

In regard to this clone: Mismatch with germline at one junction end may stem from a read error. The chain recombines TRBV2 with TRBJ2-7, with 11 bases lining up with TRBD2. Germline CDR1 SNHLY, CDR2 FYNNEI. This CDR3 is 16 amino acids long. As DNA, the CDR3 is TGTGCCAGCAGTGGGATTAGCGGGAGGGCCTCCTCCGAGCAGTACTTC. Its protein product is CASSGISGRASSEQYF.

This clone appeared a few times. This chain links TRBV6-5 with TRBJ1-2; 9 positions agree with TRBD1. The trim removed 6 bases at V and 1 base at J, leaving 6 bases unmatched. Germline-derived CDR1 and CDR2 are MNHEY and SVGAGI. This CDR3 is built from 15 residues. This CDR3 is CASRDGTGNNYGYTF. CDR3 DNA sequence: TGTGCCAGCAGGGACGGGACAGGGAATAACTATGGCTACACCTTC.